This TCR beta chain was sequenced during a study of radiation and T cells in renal cell carcinoma. Data came from immunoSEQ multiplex PCR; TCRdb stores just in-frame clones and leaves some out. The sample has approximately 13,000 clones, roughly three fifths seen once; the top ten hold roughly 13%. Treatment described: treatment-naive control, cytoreductive nephrectomy. Control tumor donors were a few females and fewer than twelve males, median age roughly 54 years. The sample was tumor tissue, taken from a patient whose treatment was nephrectomy without radiotherapy. The receptor comes from a man aged 45-65 years with renal cell carcinoma.

CDR3 DNA: TGCAGCGTTGTGAGTCAGTCGAACACTGAAGCTTTCTTT. It is translated as CSVVSQSNTEAFF. V and J are TRBV29-1 and TRBJ1-1; D ambiguous. V lost 4 bases to trimming and J lost 1 base, with 10 bases between them. This CDR3 is built from 13 residues. Per germline, CDR1 SQVTM and CDR2 ANQGSEA.